The 5 T cell receptor beta chains listed next were all sequenced from one sample in a study of T cell responses to AZD1222 COVID-19 vaccine. Using immunoSEQ multiplex PCR, the repertoire was profiled, and TCRdb retains in-frame clones only, with some absent. The sample has about 55,000 clones; roughly nine tenths are singletons. This specimen was peripheral blood, taken on day 0 of AZD1222 vaccination. These receptors all stem from an adult in good health.

V is TRBV27 and J is TRBJ1-2; 7 bases are a match to TRBD1. CDR3 length equals 15 residues. Germline-derived CDR1 and CDR2 are MNHEY and SMNVEV (reference sequence). V trimming: 5 bases; J trimming: 8 bases; junction bases outside the gene matches: 14. This chain's CDR3 is CASSPTGYLQGGYTF. The CDR3 DNA reads as TGTGCCAGCAGTCCGACAGGGTACCTCCAGGGCGGCTACACCTTC.

The gene calls are TRBV10-3 and TRBJ1-2; 7 bases agree with TRBD1. V shed 6 bases and J 3 bases; nucleotides not matched to a gene: 4. Germline loops: CDR1 ENHRY, CDR2 SYGVKD. This CDR3 contains 13 residues. The CDR3 loop reads CAISRGQDYGYTF. CDR3 nucleotides: TGTGCCATCAGCCGAGGACAGGACTATGGCTACACCTTC.

This chain uses TRBV28 with TRBJ2-6; D may be TRBD1 or TRBD2 (5 bases each). The CDR3 contains 17 residues. CDR1 MDHEN and CDR2 SYDVKM come from the germline V gene. V dropped 2 bases and J dropped 0 bases, with 11 bases sitting between them. The CDR3 loop reads CASSLQGPLSGANVLTF. CDR3 DNA sequence: TGTGCCAGCAGTTTACAGGGACCTCTCTCTGGGGCCAACGTCCTGACTTTC.

V gene TRBV13 combines with J gene TRBJ2-3; D is possibly TRBD1 or TRBD2 (6 bases each). Deletions cut 5 bases from V and 5 bases from J, with 20 bases between. The CDR3 covers 16 residues. Germline CDR1 is PRHDT and CDR2 is FYEKMQ (reference sequence). Here the CDR3 reads CASSVPRGRERDTQYF. The CDR3 DNA sequence: TGTGCCAGCAGCGTACCCCGGGGGCGGGAACGAGATACGCAGTATTTT.

The chain links TRBV3-1 (or the pseudogene TRBV3-2) to TRBJ2-3; TRBD2 might be the D (6 bases). V shed 5 bases and J shed 5 bases, with 11 bases lying between them. Germline V lookup: CDR1 LGHDT, CDR2 YNNKEL (reference sequence). The CDR3 is 13 residues long. The CDR3: CASSDGGGDTQYF. The DNA for the CDR3 is TGTGCCAGCAGCGACGGGGGTGGAGATACGCAGTATTTT.